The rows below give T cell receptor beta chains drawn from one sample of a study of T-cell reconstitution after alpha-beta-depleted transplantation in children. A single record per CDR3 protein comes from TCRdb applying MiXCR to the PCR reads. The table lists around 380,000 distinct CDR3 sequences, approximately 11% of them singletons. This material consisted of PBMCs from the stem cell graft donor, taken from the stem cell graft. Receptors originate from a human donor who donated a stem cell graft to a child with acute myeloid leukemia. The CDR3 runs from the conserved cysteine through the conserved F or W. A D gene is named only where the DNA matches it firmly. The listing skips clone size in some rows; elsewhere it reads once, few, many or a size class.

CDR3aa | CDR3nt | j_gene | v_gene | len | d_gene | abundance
CSAHRTSGTDTQYF | TGCAGTGCACACCGGACTAGCGGCACAGATACGCAGTATTTT | TRBJ2-3 | TRBV20-1 | 14 | TRBD2 | .
CASSGQGAGDTQYF | TGCGCCAGCAGCGGACAGGGGGCAGGGGATACGCAGTATTTT | TRBJ2-3 | TRBV5-1 | 14 | TRBD1 | many
CATSDGGEQFF | TGTGCCACCAGTGATGGGGGTGAGCAGTTCTTC | TRBJ2-1 | TRBV24-1 | 11 | . | many
CASSQGQGDGYTF | TGTGCCAGCAGCCAAGGTCAGGGTGATGGCTACACCTTC | TRBJ1-2 | TRBV3-1 | 13 | . | .
CASRESGTINSPLHF | TGTGCCAGTAGAGAATCCGGGACTATTAATTCACCCCTCCACTTT | TRBJ1-6 | TRBV19 | 15 | . | .
CASSEGVTTEAFF | TGTGCCAGCAGCGAGGGGGTCACCACTGAAGCTTTCTTT | TRBJ1-1 | TRBV7-3 | 13 | . | .
CASSFLDNEQFF | TGTGCCAGCAGCTTCCTCGACAATGAGCAGTTCTTC | TRBJ2-1 | TRBV5-6 | 12 | . | .
CSGRRSADTQYF | TGCAGCGGGAGGCGGTCGGCCGATACGCAGTATTTT | TRBJ2-3 | TRBV29-1 | 12 | . | .
CASTIQGPRVKAFF | TGTGCCAGCACTATACAGGGGCCGCGGGTGAAAGCTTTCTTT | TRBJ1-1 | TRBV6-2/TRBV6-3 | 14 | TRBD1 | few
CSVVRNTGELFF | TGCAGCGTTGTCAGAAACACCGGGGAGCTGTTTTTT | TRBJ2-2 | TRBV29-1 | 12 | . | many
CASSDQGWHEQFF | TGTGCCAGCAGTGACCAGGGTTGGCATGAGCAGTTCTTC | TRBJ2-1 | TRBV6-1 | 13 | . | .
CASSLEVAERTGELFF | TGTGCCAGCAGCTTAGAGGTCGCGGAGAGGACCGGGGAGCTGTTTTTT | TRBJ2-2 | TRBV7-2 | 16 | . | .
CASSSTGVGAEAFF | TGCGCCAGCAGCTCGACGGGCGTCGGGGCTGAAGCTTTCTTT | TRBJ1-1 | TRBV5-1 | 14 | . | many
CAWGLGGSGNTIYF | TGTGCCTGGGGGTTGGGCGGCTCTGGAAACACCATATATTTT | TRBJ1-3 | TRBV12-3/TRBV12-4 | 14 | . | many
CASNRDRGTYNEQFF | TGTGCCAGCAACCGGGACAGGGGGACCTACAATGAGCAGTTCTTC | TRBJ2-1 | TRBV5-8 | 15 | TRBD1 | few
CASSPGGWGFTDTQYF | TGTGCCAGCAGCCCCGGGGGGTGGGGCTTCACAGATACGCAGTATTTT | TRBJ2-3 | TRBV6-1 | 16 | TRBD2 | few
CSVEGGMNTEAFF | TGCAGCGTTGAAGGTGGAATGAACACTGAAGCTTTCTTT | TRBJ1-1 | TRBV29-1 | 13 | . | few
CASSLRSGLGEAFF | TGTGCCAGCAGCTTACGTTCGGGTCTCGGTGAAGCTTTCTTT | TRBJ1-1 | TRBV7-6 | 14 | . | .
CSASREPALNEQFF | TGCAGTGCTAGCCGGGAGCCCGCGCTCAATGAGCAGTTCTTC | TRBJ2-1 | TRBV20-1 | 14 | . | .
CASSLFGAYNNSPLHF | TGCGCCAGCAGCTTATTCGGTGCATATAATAATTCACCCCTCCACTTT | TRBJ1-6 | TRBV5-1 | 16 | . | .
CASSTSGRVQETQYF | TGTGCCAGCAGTACTAGCGGGAGAGTCCAAGAGACCCAGTACTTC | TRBJ2-5 | TRBV12-3/TRBV12-4 | 15 | TRBD2 | few
CASSVGGIYGYTF | TGTGCCAGCAGTGTTGGAGGCATCTATGGCTACACCTTC | TRBJ1-2 | TRBV6-2/TRBV6-3 | 13 | . | many
CASSYGQSAYTQYF | TGTGCCAGCAGTTACGGCCAGTCGGCTTATACGCAGTATTTT | TRBJ2-3 | TRBV6-5 | 14 | . | few
CSARDRGIGYQETQYF | TGCAGTGCTAGGGACCGGGGAATAGGCTACCAAGAGACCCAGTACTTC | TRBJ2-5 | TRBV20-1 | 16 | . | few
CSVEYRLGGYTF | TGCAGCGTTGAATACCGGTTGGGTGGCTACACCTTC | TRBJ1-2 | TRBV29-1 | 12 | . | many
CASSPDRGPNEKLFF | TGTGCCAGCTCACCGGACAGGGGACCTAATGAAAAACTGTTTTTT | TRBJ1-4 | TRBV18 | 15 | TRBD1 | few
CASSAGTGNNEQFF | TGTGCCAGCAGCGCCGGGACAGGGAATAATGAGCAGTTCTTC | TRBJ2-1 | TRBV7-9 | 14 | TRBD1 | few
CSVVGMNTEAFF | TGCAGCGTTGTCGGTATGAACACTGAAGCTTTCTTT | TRBJ1-1 | TRBV29-1 | 12 | . | few
CSAVGGFRETQYF | TGCAGTGCCGTTGGGGGGTTCAGGGAGACCCAGTACTTC | TRBJ2-5 | TRBV20-1 | 13 | . | few
CASSRRGRETQYF | TGTGCCAGCAGCCGAAGAGGGCGAGAGACCCAGTACTTC | TRBJ2-5 | TRBV14 | 13 | . | few
CASRTTGGLTEAFF | TGTGCCAGCAGAACTACAGGGGGCCTCACTGAAGCTTTCTTT | TRBJ1-1 | TRBV6-2/TRBV6-3 | 14 | TRBD1 | .
CASSALPGQGGGANVLTF | TGCGCCAGCAGCGCCCTACCGGGACAGGGTGGTGGGGCCAACGTCCTGACTTTC | TRBJ2-6 | TRBV5-1 | 18 | TRBD1 | .
CASSPSRLNTDTQYF | TGTGCCAGCAGCCCCAGCAGACTAAACACAGATACGCAGTATTTT | TRBJ2-3 | TRBV9 | 15 | . | few
CCARRSTGGTYNEQFF | TGCTGTGCTAGAAGGAGTACAGGGGGGACCTACAATGAGCAGTTCTTC | TRBJ2-1 | TRBV20-1 | 16 | TRBD1 | .
CASSLEDVRTDTQYF | TGCGCCAGCAGCTTGGAGGATGTTAGAACAGATACGCAGTATTTT | TRBJ2-3 | TRBV5-1 | 15 | . | many
CASSDGDLDRGNTEAFF | TGTGCCAGCAGCGATGGGGACCTGGACAGGGGTAACACTGAAGCTTTCTTT | TRBJ1-1 | TRBV5-6 | 17 | TRBD1 | .
CSARGRGSNLQYF | TGCAGTGCTAGGGGGCGAGGGTCAAATTTGCAGTATTTT | TRBJ2-3 | TRBV20-1 | 13 | . | .
CASSFGTNRGYTF | TGTGCCAGCAGTTTCGGGACCAACCGCGGCTACACCTTC | TRBJ1-2 | TRBV27 | 13 | . | few
CASSLQDREAFF | TGTGCCAGCAGCTTACAGGACAGGGAAGCTTTCTTT | TRBJ1-1 | TRBV7-8 | 12 | TRBD1 | few
CASSLAGGVLTGELFF | TGCGCCAGCAGCTTGGCCGGGGGGGTCCTCACCGGGGAGCTGTTTTTT | TRBJ2-2 | TRBV5-1 | 16 | TRBD2 | few
CSVSGQQETQYF | TGCAGCGTTTCCGGACAGCAAGAGACCCAGTACTTC | TRBJ2-5 | TRBV29-1 | 12 | . | few
CASSSGLAETDEQFF | TGTGCCAGCAGCTCGGGACTAGCGGAAACGGATGAGCAGTTCTTC | TRBJ2-1 | TRBV7-9 | 15 | TRBD2 | .
CSARDLKFADTQYF | TGCAGTGCTAGAGATCTCAAGTTCGCAGATACGCAGTATTTT | TRBJ2-3 | TRBV20-1 | 14 | . | many
CASRPESRGAGYGYTF | TGTGCCAGCAGACCGGAGTCGAGGGGGGCAGGCTATGGCTACACCTTC | TRBJ1-2 | TRBV12-3/TRBV12-4 | 16 | . | few
CASSQGGRGGETQYF | TGTGCCAGCAGCCAAGGGGGAAGGGGTGGCGAGACCCAGTACTTC | TRBJ2-5 | TRBV3-1 | 15 | . | .
CASSLAKRVDEQFF | TGCGCCAGCAGCTTGGCTAAAAGGGTGGATGAGCAGTTCTTC | TRBJ2-1 | TRBV5-1 | 14 | . | few
CSAPTGVHYGYTF | TGCAGTGCACCAACAGGGGTCCACTATGGCTACACCTTC | TRBJ1-2 | TRBV20-1 | 13 | TRBD1 | .
CASSGGGGQPQHF | TGTGCCAGCAGTGGTGGGGGCGGGCAGCCCCAGCATTTT | TRBJ1-5 | TRBV25-1 | 13 | . | few
CASSLVGTGDGGYTF | TGTGCCAGCAGCTTGGTTGGGACAGGGGACGGCGGCTACACCTTC | TRBJ1-2 | TRBV5-1 | 15 | TRBD1 | .
CASTMGGRTDTQYF | TGTGCCAGCACTATGGGTGGACGCACAGATACGCAGTATTTT | TRBJ2-3 | TRBV12-3/TRBV12-4 | 14 | . | .
CSARRTDQETQYF | TGCAGTGCTAGAAGGACAGACCAAGAGACCCAGTACTTC | TRBJ2-5 | TRBV20-1 | 13 | . | .